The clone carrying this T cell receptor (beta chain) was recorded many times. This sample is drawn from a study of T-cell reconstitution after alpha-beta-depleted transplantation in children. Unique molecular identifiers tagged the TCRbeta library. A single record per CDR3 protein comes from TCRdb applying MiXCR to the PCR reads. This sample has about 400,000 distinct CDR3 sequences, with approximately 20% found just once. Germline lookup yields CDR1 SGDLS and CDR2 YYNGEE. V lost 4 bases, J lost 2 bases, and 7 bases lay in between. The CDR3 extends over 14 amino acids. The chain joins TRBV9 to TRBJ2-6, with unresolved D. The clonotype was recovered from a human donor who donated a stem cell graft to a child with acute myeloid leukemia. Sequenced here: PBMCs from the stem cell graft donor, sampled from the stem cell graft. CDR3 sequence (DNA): TGTGCCAGCAGCTTTGGCCCTGGGGCCAACGTCCTGACTTTC. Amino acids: CASSFGPGANVLTF. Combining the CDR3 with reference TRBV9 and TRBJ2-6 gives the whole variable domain DSGVTQTPKHLITATGQRVTLRCSPRSGDLSVYWYQQSLDQGLQFLIQYYNGEERAKGNILERFSAQQFPDLHSELNLSSLELGDSALYFCASSFGPGANVLTFGAGSRLTVL.